This TCR beta chain derives from a study of Tregs in tolerant kidney transplant recipients. The repertoire was sequenced with immunoSEQ multiplex PCR; TCRdb's copy has only in-frame clones and lacks some. The table includes roughly 69,000 clones, approximately 98% detected once. V was cut by 1 base and J by 4 bases, with 13 bases left in between. The CDR3 is 15 amino acids. Germline V gives CDR1 SGHTA, CDR2 FQGNSA. Source: Tregs from blood, taken before the transplant. The TCR was taken from a human donor who received a combined kidney and bone marrow transplant. The V and J genes are TRBV7-2 and TRBJ1-1; D not resolved. The CDR3 DNA follows: TGTGCCAGCAGCTTAGGTGGAGGGATTGGCACTGAAGCTTTCTTT. Translation gives CASSLGGGIGTEAFF.